The rows below give T cell receptor beta chains drawn from one sample of a study of metastatic and nonmetastatic thyroid tumors. TCRdb reprocessed the PCR reads via MiXCR. The sample has roughly 30,000 clones, 15% to 20% seen once. Specimen: blood. All receptors derive from a female donor with papillary thyroid cancer or a benign thyroid nodule (not recorded which). Some clones in this sample may be carry-over from other donors' samples. Each CDR3 is given with its conserved first and last residue. The D gene is left open where the match is weak. A clone size is listed for some rows: how often the clone was seen (once, few, many), or a class if it is expanded.

J gene | D gene | V gene | clone size | CDR3 DNA | CDR3 protein
TRBJ1-3 | - | TRBV5-1 | many | TGCGCCAGCAGCCCCGGTGGGGCCTCTGGAAACACCACATATTTT | CASSPGGASGNTTYF
TRBJ1-2 | TRBD1 | TRBV4-2 | many | TGTGCCAGCAGCCAGGGGACTCCCGGGACAGGGAAAAATTGGAACTATGGCTACACCTTC | CASSQGTPGTGKNWNYGYTF
TRBJ1-2 | - | TRBV28 | many | TGTGCCAGTAAGTATGGCTACACCTTC | CASKYGYTF
TRBJ2-7 | TRBD2 | TRBV20-1 | many | TGCAGTGCTAGTGGCGGGGGGGGCTACTACGAGCAGTACTTC | CSASGGGGYYEQYF
TRBJ1-1 | - | TRBV11-2 | many | TGTGCCAGCAGCTTATTTGGGACTGGCACTGAAGCTTTCTTT | CASSLFGTGTEAFF
TRBJ2-2 | TRBD2 | TRBV28 | few | TGTGCCAGCAGTCAAAGCGGGAAGAGCACCGGGGAGCTGTTTTTT | CASSQSGKSTGELFF
TRBJ2-3 | - | TRBV18 | many | TGTGCCAGCTCACGACCAACAGAGAATACGCAGTATTTT | CASSRPTENTQYF
TRBJ2-7 | - | TRBV19 | - | TGTGCCAGTAGTATCCCCGGACGGTCCTACGAGCAGTACTTC | CASSIPGRSYEQYF
TRBJ1-2 | - | TRBV4-3 | - | TGCGCCAGCAGCCAAGGGTTGGGGCCCTATCGCTACACCTTC | CASSQGLGPYRYTF
TRBJ1-2 | TRBD1 | TRBV7-8 | - | TGTGCCAGCAGCTTAGCGGGACAGGGTTCTGGCTACACCTTC | CASSLAGQGSGYTF
TRBJ1-5 | - | TRBV28 | - | TGTGCCAGCAGTCTCTGGACAGTGTACCAGCCCCAGCATTTT | CASSLWTVYQPQHF
TRBJ1-2 | - | TRBV28 | medium-sized | TGTGCCAGCAGCGGTTATTATGGCTACACCTTC | CASSGYYGYTF
TRBJ2-1 | TRBD2 | TRBV27 | few | TGTGCCAGCAGTTCCCCGGGACTAGAGGGGTACAATGAGCAGTTCTTC | CASSSPGLEGYNEQFF
TRBJ2-7 | - | TRBV7-8 | medium-sized | TGTGCCAGCAGCCCGGGGAGCTACGAGCAGTACTTC | CASSPGSYEQYF
TRBJ2-7 | - | TRBV2 | - | TGTGCCAGCACTCAGAATCCCAGGGCCTACTCCTACGAGCAGTACTTC | CASTQNPRAYSYEQYF
TRBJ1-1 | - | TRBV12-3/TRBV12-4 | many | TGTGCCAGCAGTTTCAGGCGCTCGAGCACTGAAGCCTTCTTT | CASSFRRSSTEAFF
TRBJ1-2 | TRBD1 | TRBV12-3/TRBV12-4 | few | TGTGCCAGCAGTTTGAGACAGGGCTGTGTCTACACCTTC | CASSLRQGCVYTF
TRBJ1-2 | TRBD1 | TRBV12-3/TRBV12-4 | many | TGTGCCAGCACCGAATGGGACAGCACTAACTATGGCTACACCTTC | CASTEWDSTNYGYTF